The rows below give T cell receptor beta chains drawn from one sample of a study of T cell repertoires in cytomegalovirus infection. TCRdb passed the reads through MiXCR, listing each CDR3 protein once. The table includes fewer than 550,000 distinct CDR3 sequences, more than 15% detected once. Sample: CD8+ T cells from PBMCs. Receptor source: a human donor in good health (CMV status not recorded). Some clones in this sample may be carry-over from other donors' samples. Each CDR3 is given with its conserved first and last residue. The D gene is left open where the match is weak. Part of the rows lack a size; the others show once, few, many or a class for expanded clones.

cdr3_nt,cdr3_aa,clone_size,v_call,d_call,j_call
TGCAGCGTAGACAGGGGCTCTGGGGCCAACGTCCTGACTTTC,CSVDRGSGANVLTF,few,TRBV29-1,TRBD1,TRBJ2-6
TGTGCCAGCAGCTCCCGGGGGATAGCGACAGATACGCAGTATTTT,CASSSRGIATDTQYF,many,TRBV7-6,.,TRBJ2-3
TGTGCCAGCAGTGAGGAAGGGTTCCCCGGTTCACCCCTCCACTTT,CASSEEGFPGSPLHF,.,TRBV7-9,.,TRBJ1-6
TGTGCCAGTAAAAGCCCCTCCTACAATGAGCAGTTCTTC,CASKSPSYNEQFF,few,TRBV19,.,TRBJ2-1
TGTGCCAGCAGTCGGCGGGGGGCGGACACTGAAGCTTTCTTT,CASSRRGADTEAFF,.,TRBV6-1,.,TRBJ1-1
TGTGCCAGCACCCCGCGGGACCCCTACGAGCAGTACTTC,CASTPRDPYEQYF,many,TRBV2,.,TRBJ2-7
TGTGCTAGTGGTTTGGTAATCCTTGCAGGGGGCATGACTGAAGCTTTCTTT,CASGLVILAGGMTEAFF,many,TRBV12-5,TRBD1,TRBJ1-1
TGTGCCAGCAGTTCCCCTGGGACAGCATTTAACACTGAAGCTTTCTTT,CASSSPGTAFNTEAFF,few,TRBV28,TRBD1,TRBJ1-1
TGTGCCAGCAGTCCTACAGGGGTAATGTCTAACGAGCAGTACTTC,CASSPTGVMSNEQYF,few,TRBV11-2,TRBD1,TRBJ2-7
TGTGCCAGTAGTTCAAACCCGGGACAGGGGGGTTATAGCAATCAGCCCCAGCATTTT,CASSSNPGQGGYSNQPQHF,.,TRBV19,TRBD1,TRBJ1-5
TGTGCCAGCAGTTATACCGGGACAGGGGTCTATGGCTACACCTTC,CASSYTGTGVYGYTF,.,TRBV6-5,TRBD1,TRBJ1-2
TGCGCCAGCAGCCAAGGACTTTTGAGGATCTTC,CASSQGLLRIF,many,TRBV4-1,.,TRBJ2-1
TGTGCCAGCAGCCAAGCCCCGGGACAGGGCTACGAGCAGTACTTC,CASSQAPGQGYEQYF,few,TRBV3-1,TRBD1,TRBJ2-7
TGTGCCAGCAGTTTTACTTACCTGCCGAGCACAGATACGCAGTATTTT,CASSFTYLPSTDTQYF,.,TRBV27,.,TRBJ2-3
TGTGCCAGCAGCTTAGCCAGCGGCGCTCGATACGAGCAGTACTTC,CASSLASGARYEQYF,many,TRBV7-3,.,TRBJ2-7
TGCAGTGCTAGAGAGGGGGGCAGTGCACAGCAGCCCCAGCATTTT,CSAREGGSAQQPQHF,few,TRBV20-1,.,TRBJ1-5
TGTGCCAGCAGCTTAAAGGTTGGGCGGGAGGTGCAGTACTTC,CASSLKVGREVQYF,many,TRBV7-9,TRBD2,TRBJ2-7
TGTGCCAGCAGTTTAAGGGGCAGGGGCCGGAAAGAAGAGACCCAGTACTTC,CASSLRGRGRKEETQYF,many,TRBV27,.,TRBJ2-5
TGTGCCAGCAGCTCTTACAAAACCCCGAACAATGAGCAGTTCTTC,CASSSYKTPNNEQFF,few,TRBV2,.,TRBJ2-1
TGCGCCAGCAGCCAAGATTCGTGGACAATGAGAAATGGCTACACCTTC,CASSQDSWTMRNGYTF,.,TRBV4-1,.,TRBJ1-2
TGTGCCAGCAGTAGGTCTGGGGCGGCCGGGGCCAACGTCCTGACTTTC,CASSRSGAAGANVLTF,.,TRBV6-6,.,TRBJ2-6
TGTGCCAGCAGCTTAACAAGACAGGGTTGGACCGGGGAGCTGTTTTTT,CASSLTRQGWTGELFF,many,TRBV7-3,TRBD1,TRBJ2-2
TGTGCCAGCAATTGGGCGGGGAGGCAGTTCTTC,CASNWAGRQFF,.,TRBV2,.,TRBJ2-1
TGTGCCAGCAGCTTAGATTACGTCTCCTACGAGCAGTACTTC,CASSLDYVSYEQYF,many,TRBV11-2,.,TRBJ2-7
TGTGCCAGCAGCTCGGGACTACACACAGATACGCAGTATTTT,CASSSGLHTDTQYF,many,TRBV7-8,TRBD2,TRBJ2-3
TGTGCCATCAGTGACCGAGGACAGGGCAACACTGAAGCTTTCTTT,CAISDRGQGNTEAFF,few,TRBV10-3,TRBD1,TRBJ1-1
TGTGCCAGCAGTATCCGGGGGGGTATAGCTAACTATGGCTACACCTTC,CASSIRGGIANYGYTF,.,TRBV27,.,TRBJ1-2
TGTGCCAGCAGTTACTCGAGGGGGCCCCTTAGCAATCAGCCCCAGCATTTT,CASSYSRGPLSNQPQHF,.,TRBV6-6,TRBD1,TRBJ1-5
TGTGCCAGCAGCTTTGTGGGGACTCCTGGAGGTGGGGCCAACGTCCTGACTTTC,CASSFVGTPGGGANVLTF,.,TRBV7-3,.,TRBJ2-6
TGTGCCAGCCTGTCTTTATATGGCTACACCTTC,CASLSLYGYTF,few,TRBV27,.,TRBJ1-2
TGTGCCAGCAATCTACAGGGGGCCGGCGAGCAGTACTTC,CASNLQGAGEQYF,few,TRBV13,TRBD1,TRBJ2-7
TGTGCCAGCAGCATCACTATGGCAGATACGCAGTATTTT,CASSITMADTQYF,few,TRBV2,.,TRBJ2-3
TGTGCCAGTAGTATTGCCCGTACAGGGTCCAATCAGCCCCAGCATTTT,CASSIARTGSNQPQHF,.,TRBV19,.,TRBJ1-5
TGTGCCAGCAGCTTAGGTAATTTTTGGGACAGGGGAAGCGCTGAAGCTTTCTTT,CASSLGNFWDRGSAEAFF,.,TRBV11-2,TRBD1,TRBJ1-1
TGTGCCAGCAGCTTTGGACAGGGCGTGAACACTGAAGCTTTCTTT,CASSFGQGVNTEAFF,.,TRBV7-9,TRBD1,TRBJ1-1
TGTGCCATCAGTGAGTGGGACAGCTCCTACGAGCAGTACTTC,CAISEWDSSYEQYF,.,TRBV10-3,TRBD1,TRBJ2-7
TGTGCCAGCAGCGACCAGGTGTTAGGCTACACCTTC,CASSDQVLGYTF,many,TRBV7-6,.,TRBJ1-2
TGTGCCAGCAGTCCCGGTCGACAGGGGGCCCGTGTCACCGGGGAGCTGTTTTTT,CASSPGRQGARVTGELFF,few,TRBV6-2/TRBV6-3,TRBD1,TRBJ2-2
TGTGCCAGCAGCGAGGGGTTAGCGGGGGGCCCAGGGAGCACAGATACGCAGTATTTT,CASSEGLAGGPGSTDTQYF,many,TRBV5-4,TRBD2,TRBJ2-3
TGTGCCAGCAGGTCAACATTGAACACTGAAGCTTTCTTT,CASRSTLNTEAFF,.,TRBV7-9,.,TRBJ1-1
TGCGCCAGCAGCCAAGGGGGCACAGCCGTCTACGAGCAGTACTTC,CASSQGGTAVYEQYF,many,TRBV4-1,.,TRBJ2-7
TGTGCCAGTAGTATTAGGGCCCGGGACGCTTGGAATACGCAGTATTTT,CASSIRARDAWNTQYF,many,TRBV19,.,TRBJ2-3
TGTGCCAGCGGTACCCCTAGCTCCTACAATGAGCAGTTCTTC,CASGTPSSYNEQFF,.,TRBV9,.,TRBJ2-1
TGTGCCAGCAGCTTGGCCACAGGGGAGGTCGGGGAGCTGTTTTTT,CASSLATGEVGELFF,few,TRBV5-5,.,TRBJ2-2
TGTGCCAGCAGTTACTACAGACCAACACTCTACGAGCAGTACTTC,CASSYYRPTLYEQYF,few,TRBV6-5,.,TRBJ2-7
TGTGCCAGCATGGACAGCCTAATGAACACTGAAGCTTTCTTT,CASMDSLMNTEAFF,.,TRBV5-6,.,TRBJ1-1
TGTGCCAGCAGCCCTTATAGGAACATTCAGTACTTC,CASSPYRNIQYF,.,TRBV6-1,.,TRBJ2-4
TGCAGTGCCCTCCAGGTACCGAACTACGAGCAGTACTTC,CSALQVPNYEQYF,few,TRBV20-1,.,TRBJ2-7
TGTGCCAGCAGTTTTCCCCCGAGTGGGGGACCCACAGATACGCAGTATTTT,CASSFPPSGGPTDTQYF,.,TRBV27,.,TRBJ2-3
TGTGCCAGCAGCCCACTACAGGGAGAGCTCCACGAGCAGTACTTC,CASSPLQGELHEQYF,.,TRBV4-2,.,TRBJ2-7
TGTGCCAGCAGTGAATCAGGGCAAATAGGGGCCAACACTGAAGCTTTCTTT,CASSESGQIGANTEAFF,few,TRBV6-1,.,TRBJ1-1
TGCAGCGCTCCACGGGGGGAAGAGACCCAGTACTTC,CSAPRGEETQYF,.,TRBV29-1,TRBD2,TRBJ2-5
TGTGCCACCGGAGGGGGGTCTGGAAACACCATATATTTT,CATGGGSGNTIYF,.,TRBV6-1,.,TRBJ1-3
TGTGCCAGCAGTGAACCGAACACTGAAGCTTTCTTT,CASSEPNTEAFF,many,TRBV6-1,.,TRBJ1-1
TGTGCCACCAGTGATGGACAGGGCGGTAACTATGGCTACACCTTC,CATSDGQGGNYGYTF,many,TRBV24-1,TRBD1,TRBJ1-2
TGTGCCAGCAGCTTGGAGGGACAGGGGATAATTGGGGATCAGCCCCAGCATTTT,CASSLEGQGIIGDQPQHF,.,TRBV5-6,TRBD1,TRBJ1-5
TGTGCCAGCAAGAGGGGCAGTCAACTGGGGTTGAATTCACCCCTCCACTTT,CASKRGSQLGLNSPLHF,many,TRBV27,.,TRBJ1-6
TGCGCCAGCAGCCAAGGGGCAGGGAACCCCTACGAGCAGTACTTC,CASSQGAGNPYEQYF,.,TRBV4-1,.,TRBJ2-7